One and the same sample provided the 17 T cell receptor beta chains below, sequenced in a study of OX40 agonist ivuxolimab in advanced cancers. Profiled with immunoSEQ multiplex PCR; TCRdb holds only in-frame clones, not every one. The sample yields roughly 71,000 clones, 88% seen once. Source: CD4+ or CD8+ T cells sorted from blood, taken in a trial of the OX40 agonist ivuxolimab. The receptors come from an adult with an advanced solid tumor such as melanoma, head and neck, liver or kidney cancer.

This rearrangement joins TRBV7-2 to TRBJ2-2; D unclear. The germline V gene encodes CDR1 SGHTA and CDR2 FQGNSA. This CDR3 has 14 amino acids. V was pared by 1 base and J by 4 bases, with 7 bases between. CDR3 nucleotide sequence: TGTGCCAGCAGCTTAGAGTGGGTCACCGGGGAGCTGTTTTTT. Amino acid sequence: CASSLEWVTGELFF.

The chain links TRBV7-9 to TRBJ2-7; 15 bases are shared with TRBD2. CDR1 and CDR2 from the germline V gene are SEHNR and FQNEAQ (reference sequence). The CDR3 loop spans 15 amino acids. After removal of 0 bases from V and 6 bases from J, the junction contained 0 bases not matched to a gene. Written as DNA, the CDR3 is TGTGCCAGCAGCTTAGCGGGACTAGCGGGAGGCGAGCAGTACTTC. It yields the protein CASSLAGLAGGEQYF.

The chain couples TRBV5-4 to TRBJ2-6; 8 bases align to TRBD1. The V gene's germline CDR1 is SGHNT and CDR2 YYREEE (reference sequence). Trimming at V came to 7 bases and at J to 0 bases, leaving 12 bases not matched to a gene. The CDR3 extends over 18 amino acids. The CDR3 is CASSPLGQGPSGANVLTF. As DNA, the CDR3 is TGTGCCAGCTCCCCACTAGGACAGGGACCCTCTGGGGCCAACGTCCTGACTTTC.

The V and J genes are TRBV9 and TRBJ2-3; D is perhaps TRBD2 (6 bases). This CDR3 has 18 residues. With 7 bases removed from V and 1 base from J, the gap between germline ends came to 25 bases. CDR1 and CDR2 (germline): SGDLS, YYNGEE. CDR3 in amino acids: CASPTGLPIRRGTDTQYF. DNA for the CDR3: TGTGCCAGCCCCACGGGACTTCCTATAAGGAGGGGCACAGATACGCAGTATTTT. The complete variable domain, with remaining parts taken from reference TRBV9 and TRBJ2-3, reads DSGVTQTPKHLITATGQRVTLRCSPRSGDLSVYWYQQSLDQGLQFLIQYYNGEERAKGNILERFSAQQFPDLHSELNLSSLELGDSALYFCASPTGLPIRRGTDTQYFGPGTRLTVL.

This rearrangement joins TRBV18 to TRBJ2-7; D not resolved. The CDR3 is 11 residues long. Trimming pared 2 bases from V and 5 bases from J, leaving 4 bases between. Germline assignment: CDR1 KGHSH and CDR2 LQKENI. The CDR3 spells CASSPENEQYF. CDR3 bases: TGTGCCAGCTCACCAGAAAACGAGCAGTACTTC. The full variable domain, with the rest looked up from reference TRBV18 and TRBJ2-7, is NAGVMQNPRHLVRRRGQEARLRCSPMKGHSHVYWYRQLPEEGLKFMVYLQKENIIDESGMPKERFSAEFPKEGPSILRIQQVVRGDSAAYFCASSPENEQYFGPGTRLTVT.

The table lists this clone with a few counts. The V call is TRBV18, the J call TRBJ2-5, with D possibly being TRBD1 (8 bases). CDR3 length: 15 residues. Germline CDR1 and CDR2: KGHSH and LQKENI. V gave up 2 bases and J gave up 9 bases, with 19 bases separating them. The CDR3 loop is CASSPGQGEGRAQYF. DNA of the CDR3: TGTGCCAGCTCACCAGGACAGGGAGAAGGGAGGGCCCAGTACTTC.

The chain carries TRBV6-6 and TRBJ1-4; no clear D. The CDR3 spans 12 residues. Trimming pared 8 bases from V and 4 bases from J, leaving 8 bases between. The germline V gene has CDR1 MNHNY and CDR2 SVGAGI (reference sequence). The CDR3 region has the DNA TGTGCCAGCCGCCGACTTAATGAAAAACTGTTTTTT. This codes for CASRRLNEKLFF.

The V and J genes are TRBV27 and TRBJ1-5, with D maybe TRBD1 (5 bases). Germline V gene lookup returns CDR1 MNHEY and CDR2 SMNVEV (reference sequence). CDR3 length: 14 amino acids. V lost 1 base and J 7 bases, leaving 11 bases between the germline ends. CDR3 in DNA: TGTGCCAGCAGTTTATGGGGGTCCGGGCAGCCCCAGCATTTT. It is translated as CASSLWGSGQPQHF.

The chain joins TRBV9 to TRBJ2-1; tentatively, D is TRBD1 or TRBD2 (5 bases each). Trimming took 0 bases from V and 2 from J, leaving 9 bases between them. Germline V gene lookup returns CDR1 SGDLS and CDR2 YYNGEE. The CDR3 consists of 15 residues. The CDR3 region has the DNA TGTGCCAGCAGCGTAGACGGGGCTACCTACAATGAGCAGTTCTTC. Protein sequence: CASSVDGATYNEQFF.

This clone appeared a single time. V usage is TRBV18 and J usage is TRBJ2-5; tentative D call: TRBD2 (6 bases). The germline CDR1 and CDR2 sequences are KGHSH and LQKENI. The V and J ends lost 4 bases and 3 bases respectively, with 21 bases between them. The CDR3 extends over 17 amino acids. The CDR3 loop reads CASSRVMASDIKETQYF. The DNA of the CDR3 is TGTGCCAGCTCACGGGTTATGGCTAGCGACATCAAAGAGACCCAGTACTTC.

The genes are TRBV5-4 and TRBJ2-1, with a tentative D call TRBD2 (6 bases). Germline lookup yields CDR1 SGHNT and CDR2 YYREEE (reference sequence). With 4 bases removed from V and 7 bases from J, the gap between germline ends came to 15 bases. The CDR3 runs 14 residues. CDR3 sequence reads: CASSIPTGTNEQFF. The CDR3 DNA follows: TGTGCCAGCAGCATACCAACCGGGACTAATGAGCAGTTCTTC.

The chain links TRBV19 to TRBJ2-2, with TRBD1 matching over 8 bases. The V and J ends lost 2 bases and 4 bases, in that order; junction bases with no gene match: 9. Germline CDR1 and CDR2: LNHDA and SQIVND (reference sequence). The CDR3 is made up of 17 amino acids. The CDR3 region is CASSIWSDRGLTGELFF. The DNA of the CDR3 is TGTGCCAGTAGTATATGGTCCGACAGGGGACTCACCGGGGAGCTGTTTTTT.

This clone was picked up one time. The chain employs TRBV28 and TRBJ2-7; 9 bases map to TRBD2. J gave up 1 base and V 5 bases, and 6 bases lay outside the gene matches. The CDR3 is 15 amino acids. CDR1 MDHEN and CDR2 SYDVKM come from the germline V gene. CDR3 bases: TGTGCCAGCAGTGTTAGCGGGAGTCTTTCCTACGAGCAGTACTTC. This encodes CASSVSGSLSYEQYF.

This clone is a singleton in its sample. The chain is built from TRBV15 and TRBJ2-3; no clear D. The V gene lost 5 bases and the J gene lost 0 bases, with 9 bases spanning the gap. Germline lookup yields CDR1 LNHNV and CDR2 YYDKDF (reference sequence). The length of the CDR3 is 14 residues. The CDR3 spells CATSLGSSTDTQYF. The CDR3 DNA sequence: TGTGCCACCAGCCTTGGATCTAGCACAGATACGCAGTATTTT.

The chain carries TRBV5-1 and TRBJ1-5; D ambiguous. CDR3 length equals 15 residues. The germline gives CDR1 SGHRS, CDR2 YFSETQ. V lost 0 bases and J 2 bases, leaving 9 bases between the germline ends. CDR3 nucleotide sequence: TGCGCCAGCAGCTTGGAGGGCTTGGGCAATCAGCCCCAGCATTTT. It encodes CASSLEGLGNQPQHF. Combining the CDR3 with reference TRBV5-1 and TRBJ1-5 gives the whole variable domain KAGVTQTPRYLIKTRGQQVTLSCSPISGHRSVSWYQQTPGQGLQFLFEYFSETQRNKGNFPGRFSGRQFSNSRSEMNVSTLELGDSALYLCASSLEGLGNQPQHFGDGTRLSIL.

The chain is built from TRBV29-1 and TRBJ1-1, with TRBD1 as a possible D gene (6 bases). The germline V gene has CDR1 SQVTM and CDR2 ANQGSEA. The CDR3 is 11 amino acids. Between the trimmed V and J ends, which lost 6 bases and 10 bases, there was a span of 15 bases. The CDR3 sequence: CSVDSGVTAFF. The CDR3 nucleotides read TGCAGCGTGGACAGTGGGGTAACAGCTTTCTTT.

The chain employs TRBV10-3 and TRBJ2-1, with D hard to call. Germline V CDR1 and CDR2: ENHRY, SYGVKD. CDR3 length: 13 residues. The ends were cut back, 7 bases at V and 7 bases at J, with 14 bases in the middle. CDR3 protein: CAINFERANEQFF. CDR3 DNA sequence: TGTGCCATCAACTTTGAAAGGGCGAATGAGCAGTTCTTC.